What follows are 10 T cell receptor beta chains derived from one specimen sequenced in a study of T cell repertoires in cytomegalovirus infection. These receptors' antigens are unknown. TCRdb called the reads again in MiXCR, with one record for every CDR3 protein. The sample consists of 830,000 or so distinct CDR3 sequences, about 33% of them appearing once. The sequenced sample was cultured CD8+ T cells from PBMCs, obtained from culture after CMV antigen stimulation. The receptors stem from a human donor in good health (CMV status not recorded). Some clones in this sample may be carry-over from other donors' samples.

This clonotype came up a few times. The chain has TRBV14 and TRBJ2-1; 9 bases match TRBD1. The V and J ends lost 2 bases and 2 bases, in that order; junction bases with no gene match: 4. Germline loops: CDR1 SGHDN, CDR2 FVKESK. The CDR3 runs 16 residues. The DNA for the CDR3 is TGTGCCAGCAGCCAACCCGGGACAGGGACCTACAATGAGCAGTTCTTC. It is translated as CASSQPGTGTYNEQFF.

This clonotype was counted only a few times. The rearrangement uses TRBV5-1 and TRBJ2-7; D gene ambiguous. CDR1 and CDR2 from the germline V gene are SGHRS and YFSETQ. CDR3 length: 16 amino acids. V was pared by 3 bases and J by 0 bases, with 16 bases between. CDR3 protein: CASSYRRSCGSYEQYV. CDR3 DNA: TGCGCCAGCAGCTATCGGCGTAGTTGTGGCTCCTACGAGCAGTACGTC.

This CDR3 reads CASSEAGPNEQYV. As DNA, the CDR3 is TGTGCCAGCAGTGAGGCCGGTCCCAACGAGCAGTACGTC. The chain links TRBV28 to TRBJ2-7; the D is unclear. CDR3 size: 13 residues. Germline CDR1 MDHEN, CDR2 SYDVKM. The V and J ends lost 5 bases and 5 bases respectively, with 13 bases between them.

This chain uses TRBV20-1 with TRBJ1-1; 8 bases align to TRBD1. Per germline, CDR1 DFQATT and CDR2 SNEGSKA (reference sequence). CDR3 length: 17 residues. V gave up 6 bases and J gave up 3 bases; unmatched junction bases: 18. The CDR3 DNA is TGCAGTGCCCACAGGACAGGGAGAGGACCCCTTGACACTGAAGCTTTCTTT. Translating it yields CSAHRTGRGPLDTEAFF.

This chain connects TRBV9 to TRBJ2-5, with TRBD2 as a possible D gene (7 bases). Germline CDR1 and CDR2: SGDLS and YYNGEE. V was pared by 0 bases and J by 5 bases, with 8 bases between. The CDR3 runs to 13 residues. CDR3 coding DNA: TGTGCCAGCAGCGTAGAGGGGGGGGAGACCCAGTACTTC. It translates to CASSVEGGETQYF. The full variable domain, its missing parts supplied by reference TRBV9 and TRBJ2-5, is DSGVTQTPKHLITATGQRVTLRCSPRSGDLSVYWYQQSLDQGLQFLIQYYNGEERAKGNILERFSAQQFPDLHSELNLSSLELGDSALYFCASSVEGGETQYFGPGTRLLVL.

In this sample, this clonotype turned up a few times. This chain links TRBV19 with TRBJ1-1; no definite D call. From germline, CDR1 is LNHDA and CDR2 SQIVND (reference sequence). Trimming cost V 3 bases and J 3 bases, with 11 bases left between them. CDR3 length equals 14 residues. CDR3 sequence reads: CASSITLLDTEAFF. The CDR3, as DNA: TGTGCCAGTAGTATTACCCTACTGGACACTGAAGCTTTCTTT. Full variable domain (remainder filled in from reference TRBV19 and TRBJ1-1): DGGITQSPKYLFRKEGQNVTLSCEQNLNHDAMYWYRQDPGQGLRLIYYSQIVNDFQKGDIAEGYSVSREKKESFPLTVTSAQKNPTAFYLCASSITLLDTEAFFGQGTRLTVV.

This clonotype was observed a few times. The chain couples TRBV5-4 to TRBJ1-4; weak D call: TRBD1 (5 bases). The CDR3 runs 15 residues. The germline CDR1 and CDR2 sequences are SGHNT and YYREEE (reference sequence). V lost 0 bases to trimming and J lost 3 bases, with 9 bases between them. The CDR3 DNA reads as TGTGCCAGCAGCTTGGATCCGGGGCCTAATGAAAAACTGTTTTTT. This gives the protein CASSLDPGPNEKLFF.

The rearrangement joins TRBV2 to TRBJ1-1; D is unclear. V lost 11 bases and J lost 7, with 14 bases in between. The CDR3 contains 11 residues. The germline gives CDR1 SNHLY, CDR2 FYNNEI. For the CDR3, the DNA is TGTGCCCTAATTAAGAGAAATGAAGCTTTCTTT. It yields the protein CALIKRNEAFF.

V is TRBV6-4 and J is TRBJ2-1; TRBD2 aligns across 7 bases. The J segment lost 8 bases and the V segment lost 3 bases, leaving 4 bases of the junction unmatched. Per the germline V gene, CDR1 is MRHNA and CDR2 is SNTAGT. There are 13 residues in the CDR3. The CDR3 DNA sequence: TGTGCCAGCAGTGAAACGGGGGGTTATGAGCAGTTCTTC. It specifies CASSETGGYEQFF.

Here the CDR3 reads CASSPIGGSYEQYV. The DNA for the CDR3 is TGTGCCAGCAGTCCGATAGGCGGATCCTACGAGCAGTACGTC. V usage is TRBV27 and J usage is TRBJ2-7, with unresolved D. Germline CDR1 MNHEY, CDR2 SMNVEV (reference sequence). The CDR3 has 14 amino acids. V was trimmed by 5 bases and J by 1 base, leaving 12 bases between them.